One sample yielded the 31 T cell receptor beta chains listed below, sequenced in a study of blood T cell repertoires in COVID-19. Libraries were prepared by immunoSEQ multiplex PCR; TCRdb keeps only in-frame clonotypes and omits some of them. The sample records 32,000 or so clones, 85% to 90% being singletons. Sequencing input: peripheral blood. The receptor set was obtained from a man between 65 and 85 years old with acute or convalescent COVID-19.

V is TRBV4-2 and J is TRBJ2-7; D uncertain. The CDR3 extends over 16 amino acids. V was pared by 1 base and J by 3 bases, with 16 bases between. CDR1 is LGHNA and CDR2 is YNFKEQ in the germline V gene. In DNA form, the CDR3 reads TGTGCCAGCAGCCAAGCTCTCCAGATACCTTTCTACGAGCAGTACTTC. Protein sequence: CASSQALQIPFYEQYF.

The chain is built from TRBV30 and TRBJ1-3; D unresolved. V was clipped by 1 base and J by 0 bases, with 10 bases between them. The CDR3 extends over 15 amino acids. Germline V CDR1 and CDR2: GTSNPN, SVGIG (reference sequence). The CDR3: CAWSAVRVSGNTIYF. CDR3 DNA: TGTGCCTGGAGTGCGGTCCGGGTCTCTGGAAACACCATATATTTT.

The CDR3 DNA is TGTGCCAGTAGTACCCAGGGTCGTGGCTACACCTTC. Amino acid sequence: CASSTQGRGYTF. This sequence joins TRBV19 and TRBJ1-2, with D possibly matching TRBD1 (5 bases). V dropped 4 bases and J dropped 7 bases, with 10 bases sitting between them. CDR3 length: 12 residues. Germline V CDR1 and CDR2: LNHDA, SQIVND (reference sequence).

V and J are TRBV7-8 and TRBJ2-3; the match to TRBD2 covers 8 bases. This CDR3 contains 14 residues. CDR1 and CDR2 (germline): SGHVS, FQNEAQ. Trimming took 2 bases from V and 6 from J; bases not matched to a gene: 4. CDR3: CASSLSGSTDTQYF. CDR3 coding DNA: TGTGCCAGCAGCTTAAGCGGGAGTACGGATACGCAGTATTTT.

The CDR3 here is CASSRRQGLANEKLFF. The CDR3 bases are TGTGCCAGCAGCAGGCGACAGGGACTAGCTAATGAAAAACTGTTTTTT. The V gene is TRBV5-6, the J gene TRBJ1-4, with 7 bases lining up with TRBD1. Germline CDR1 SGHDT, CDR2 YYEEEE. The CDR3 sequence is 16 residues long. V lost 4 bases to trimming and J lost 3 bases; unmatched junction nucleotides: 9.

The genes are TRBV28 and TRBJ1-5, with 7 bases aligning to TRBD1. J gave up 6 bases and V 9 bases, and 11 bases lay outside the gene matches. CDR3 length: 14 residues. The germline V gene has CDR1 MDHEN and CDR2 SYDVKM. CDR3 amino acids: CASSETGMRQPQHF. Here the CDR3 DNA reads TGTGCCAGTTCGGAGACAGGGATGCGTCAGCCCCAGCATTTT.

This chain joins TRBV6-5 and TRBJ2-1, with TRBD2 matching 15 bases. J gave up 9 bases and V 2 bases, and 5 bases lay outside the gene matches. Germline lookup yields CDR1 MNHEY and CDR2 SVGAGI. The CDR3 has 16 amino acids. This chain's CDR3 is CASSYQGLAGGVEQFF. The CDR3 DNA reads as TGTGCCAGCAGTTACCAGGGACTAGCGGGAGGCGTTGAGCAGTTCTTC.

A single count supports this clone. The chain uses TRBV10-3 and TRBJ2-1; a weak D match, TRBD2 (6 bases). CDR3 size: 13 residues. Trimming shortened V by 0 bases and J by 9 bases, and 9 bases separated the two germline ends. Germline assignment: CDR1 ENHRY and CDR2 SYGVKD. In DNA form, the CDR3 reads TGTGCCATCAGTGAGTCACGGGGAGGTGAGCAGTTCTTC. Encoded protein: CAISESRGGEQFF.

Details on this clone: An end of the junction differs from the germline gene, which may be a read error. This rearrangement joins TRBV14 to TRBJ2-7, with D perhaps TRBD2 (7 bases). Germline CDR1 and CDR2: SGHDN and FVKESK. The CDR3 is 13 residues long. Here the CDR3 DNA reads TGTGCCAGCAGCCAAGAAGGATGGGGGGGCGTAGACTTC. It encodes CASSQEGWGGVDF.

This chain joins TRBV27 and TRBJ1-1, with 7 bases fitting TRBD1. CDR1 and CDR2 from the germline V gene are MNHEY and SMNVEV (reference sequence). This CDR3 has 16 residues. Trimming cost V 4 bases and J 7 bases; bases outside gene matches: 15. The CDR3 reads CASSSRGQVHTVEAFF. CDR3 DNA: TGTGCCAGCAGTTCCAGAGGACAGGTTCATACTGTTGAAGCTTTCTTT.

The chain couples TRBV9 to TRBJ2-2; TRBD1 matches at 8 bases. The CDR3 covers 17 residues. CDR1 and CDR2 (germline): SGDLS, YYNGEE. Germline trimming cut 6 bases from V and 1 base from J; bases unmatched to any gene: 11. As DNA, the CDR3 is TGTGCCAGCACAGGACTACCGGGACAGGAGAACACCGGGGAGCTGTTTTTT. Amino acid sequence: CASTGLPGQENTGELFF.

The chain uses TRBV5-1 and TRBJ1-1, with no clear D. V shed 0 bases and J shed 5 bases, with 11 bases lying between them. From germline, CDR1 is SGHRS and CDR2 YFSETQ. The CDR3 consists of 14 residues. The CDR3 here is CASSLESAETEAFF. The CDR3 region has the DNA TGCGCCAGCAGCTTGGAGTCAGCGGAAACTGAAGCTTTCTTT.

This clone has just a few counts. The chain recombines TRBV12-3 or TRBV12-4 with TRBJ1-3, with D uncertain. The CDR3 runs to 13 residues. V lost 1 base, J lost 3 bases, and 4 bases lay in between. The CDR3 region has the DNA TGTGCCAGCAGTTTAGTCTTTGGAAACACCATATATTTT. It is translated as CASSLVFGNTIYF.

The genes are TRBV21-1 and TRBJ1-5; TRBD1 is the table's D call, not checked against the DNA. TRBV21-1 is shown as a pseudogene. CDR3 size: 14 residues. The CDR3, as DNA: TGTGCCAGCAGCAAAGGGGACAGTAATCAGCCCCAGCATTTT. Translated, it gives CASSKGDSNQPQHF.

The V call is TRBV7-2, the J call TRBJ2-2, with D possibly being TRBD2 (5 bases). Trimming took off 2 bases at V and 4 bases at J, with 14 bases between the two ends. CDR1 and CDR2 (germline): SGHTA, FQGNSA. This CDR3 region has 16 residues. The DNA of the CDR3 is TGTGCCAGCAGCTTACGCGGCGGGTTCGGCACCGGGGAGCTGTTTTTT. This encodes CASSLRGGFGTGELFF.

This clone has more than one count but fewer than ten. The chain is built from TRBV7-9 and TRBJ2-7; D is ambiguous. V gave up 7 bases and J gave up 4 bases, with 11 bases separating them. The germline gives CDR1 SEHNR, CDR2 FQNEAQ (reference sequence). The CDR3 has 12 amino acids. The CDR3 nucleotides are TGTGCCAGCACCCCAACACCTTACGAGCAGTACTTC. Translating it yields CASTPTPYEQYF.

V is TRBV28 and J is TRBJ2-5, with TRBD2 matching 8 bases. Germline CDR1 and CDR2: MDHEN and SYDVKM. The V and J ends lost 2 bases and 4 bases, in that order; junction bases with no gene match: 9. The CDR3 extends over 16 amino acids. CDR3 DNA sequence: TGTGCCAGCAGTTTAGCGGGAGGCTTATTAGCAGAGACCCAGTACTTC. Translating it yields CASSLAGGLLAETQYF. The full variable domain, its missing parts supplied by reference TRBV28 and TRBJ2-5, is DVKVTQSSRYLVKRTGEKVFLECVQDMDHENMFWYRQDPGLGLRLIYFSYDVKMKEKGDIPEGYSVSREKKERFSLILESASTNQTSMYLCASSLAGGLLAETQYFGPGTRLLVL.

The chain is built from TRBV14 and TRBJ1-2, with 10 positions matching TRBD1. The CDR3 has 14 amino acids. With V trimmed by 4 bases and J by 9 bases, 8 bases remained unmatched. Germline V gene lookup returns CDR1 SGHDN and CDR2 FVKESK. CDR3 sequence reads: CASSRGQGPVSYTF. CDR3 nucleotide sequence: TGTGCCAGCAGCCGGGGACAGGGGCCAGTGAGCTACACCTTC.

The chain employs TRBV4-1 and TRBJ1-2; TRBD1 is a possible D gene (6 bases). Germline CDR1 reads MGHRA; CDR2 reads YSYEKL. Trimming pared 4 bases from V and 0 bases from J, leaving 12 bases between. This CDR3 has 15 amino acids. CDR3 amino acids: CASSLQDRTNYGYTF. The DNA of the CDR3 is TGCGCCAGCAGCCTTCAAGACAGGACTAACTATGGCTACACCTTC.

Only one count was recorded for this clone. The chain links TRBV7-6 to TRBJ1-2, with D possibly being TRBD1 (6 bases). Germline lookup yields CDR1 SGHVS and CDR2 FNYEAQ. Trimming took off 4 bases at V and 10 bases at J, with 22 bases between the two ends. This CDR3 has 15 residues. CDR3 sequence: CASSSIEGGAQDYTF. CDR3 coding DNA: TGTGCCAGCAGCTCAATAGAGGGGGGGGCCCAGGACTACACCTTC.

The CDR3 loop reads CASSPGTSGGPYNEQFF. The CDR3 nucleotides read TGTGCCAGCAGCCCCGGGACTAGCGGGGGGCCCTACAATGAGCAGTTCTTC. The V gene is TRBV5-4, the J gene TRBJ2-1; TRBD2 aligns across 15 bases. After removal of 4 bases from V and 2 bases from J, the junction contained 4 bases not matched to a gene. Germline CDR1 reads SGHNT; CDR2 reads YYREEE (reference sequence). The CDR3 is made up of 17 amino acids. Complete variable domain (other parts from reference TRBV5-4 and TRBJ2-1): ETGVTQSPTHLIKTRGQQVTLRCSSQSGHNTVSWYQQALGQGPQFIFQYYREEENGRGNFPPRFSGLQFPNYSSELNVNALELDDSALYLCASSPGTSGGPYNEQFFGPGTRLTVL.

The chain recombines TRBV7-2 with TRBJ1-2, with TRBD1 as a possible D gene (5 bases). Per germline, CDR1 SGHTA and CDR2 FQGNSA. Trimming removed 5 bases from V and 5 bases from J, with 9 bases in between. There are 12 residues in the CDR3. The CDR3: CASSPGAYGYTF. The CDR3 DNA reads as TGTGCCAGCAGCCCTGGGGCGTATGGCTACACCTTC.

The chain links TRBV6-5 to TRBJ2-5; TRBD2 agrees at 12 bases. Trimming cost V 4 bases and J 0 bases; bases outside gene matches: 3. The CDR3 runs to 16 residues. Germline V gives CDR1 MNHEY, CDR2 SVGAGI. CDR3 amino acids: CASSSWTSGDQETQYF. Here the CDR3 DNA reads TGTGCCAGCAGTTCCTGGACTAGCGGGGACCAAGAGACCCAGTACTTC.

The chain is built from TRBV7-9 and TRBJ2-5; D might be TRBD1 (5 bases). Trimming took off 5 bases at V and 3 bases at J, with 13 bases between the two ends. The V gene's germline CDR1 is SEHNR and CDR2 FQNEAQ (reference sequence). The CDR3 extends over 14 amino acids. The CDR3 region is CASSARGREETQYF. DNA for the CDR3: TGTGCCAGCAGCGCTAGGGGCAGGGAAGAGACCCAGTACTTC. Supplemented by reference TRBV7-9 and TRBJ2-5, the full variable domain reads DTGVSQNPRHKITKRGQNVTFRCDPISEHNRLYWYRQTLGQGPEFLTYFQNEAQLEKSRLLSDRFSAERPKGSFSTLEIQRTEQGDSAMYLCASSARGREETQYFGPGTRLLVL.

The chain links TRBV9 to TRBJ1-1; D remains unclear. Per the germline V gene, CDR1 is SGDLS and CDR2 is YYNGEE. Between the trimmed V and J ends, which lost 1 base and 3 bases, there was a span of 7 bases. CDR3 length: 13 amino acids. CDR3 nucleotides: TGTGCCAGCAGCGTAAGCCCCGACACTGAAGCTTTCTTT. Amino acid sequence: CASSVSPDTEAFF. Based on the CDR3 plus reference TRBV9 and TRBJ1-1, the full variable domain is DSGVTQTPKHLITATGQRVTLRCSPRSGDLSVYWYQQSLDQGLQFLIQYYNGEERAKGNILERFSAQQFPDLHSELNLSSLELGDSALYFCASSVSPDTEAFFGQGTRLTVV.

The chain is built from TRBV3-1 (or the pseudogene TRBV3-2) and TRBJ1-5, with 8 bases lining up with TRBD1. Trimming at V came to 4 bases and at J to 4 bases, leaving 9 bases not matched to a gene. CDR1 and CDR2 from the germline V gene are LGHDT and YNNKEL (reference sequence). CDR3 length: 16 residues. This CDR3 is CASSPYSGGANQPQHF. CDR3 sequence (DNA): TGTGCCAGCAGCCCGTACTCAGGGGGCGCGAATCAGCCCCAGCATTTT.

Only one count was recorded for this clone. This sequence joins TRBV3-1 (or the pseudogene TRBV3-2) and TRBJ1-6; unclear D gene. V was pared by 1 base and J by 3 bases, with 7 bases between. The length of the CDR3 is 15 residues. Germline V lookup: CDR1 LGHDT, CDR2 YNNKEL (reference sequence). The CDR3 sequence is CASSQGHIYNSPLHF. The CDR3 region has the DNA TGTGCCAGCAGCCAAGGCCACATCTATAATTCACCCCTCCACTTT.

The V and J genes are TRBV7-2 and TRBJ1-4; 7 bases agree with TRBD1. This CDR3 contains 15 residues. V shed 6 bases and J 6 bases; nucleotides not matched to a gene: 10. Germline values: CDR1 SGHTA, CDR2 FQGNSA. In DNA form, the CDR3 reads TGTGCCAGCAGTTTAACAGGGACAGTCGATGAAAAACTGTTTTTT. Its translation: CASSLTGTVDEKLFF.

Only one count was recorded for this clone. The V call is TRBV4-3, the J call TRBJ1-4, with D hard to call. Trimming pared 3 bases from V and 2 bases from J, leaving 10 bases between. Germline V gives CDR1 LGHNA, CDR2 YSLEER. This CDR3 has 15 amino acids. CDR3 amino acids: CASSHAGSTNEKLFF. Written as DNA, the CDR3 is TGCGCCAGCAGCCACGCGGGGTCTACTAATGAAAAACTGTTTTTT.

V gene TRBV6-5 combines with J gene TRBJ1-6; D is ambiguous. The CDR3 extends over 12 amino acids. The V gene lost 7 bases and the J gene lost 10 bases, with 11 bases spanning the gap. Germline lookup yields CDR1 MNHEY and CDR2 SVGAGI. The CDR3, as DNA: TGTGCCAGCAACCAACCCGAGTCACCCCTCCACTTT. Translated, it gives CASNQPESPLHF.

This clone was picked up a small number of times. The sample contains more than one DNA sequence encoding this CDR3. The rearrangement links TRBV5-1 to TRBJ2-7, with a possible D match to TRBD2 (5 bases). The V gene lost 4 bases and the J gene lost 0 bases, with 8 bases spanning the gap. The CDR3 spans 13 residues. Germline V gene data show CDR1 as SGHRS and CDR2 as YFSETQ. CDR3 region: CASSPGSSYEQYF. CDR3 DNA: TGCGCCAGCAGCCCGGGATCCTCCTACGAGCAGTACTTC.